What follows describes a single T cell receptor beta chain. This clonotype was seen only a few times. What antigen it recognizes has not been identified. There are no base qualities to consult, and no much larger clone falls within one base. There are 11 amino acids in the CDR3, from cysteine to phenylalanine inclusive. Left in the record is the CDR3 DNA by itself, 33 bases read in frame from the first base. V is reduced by 9 bases and J by 10 bases, leaving a spacing of 15 bases between them. These data come from a study of response to subunit inactivated influenza vaccine (dated by TCRdb to 2016 to 2018). General notes on the study: Deep quantitative profiling of the T cell receptor repertoire was used in the study to follow responses to a trivalent subunit inactivated influenza vaccine.

Findings and caveats that apply to the study as a whole: According to the authors, only a limited number of new T cells may be recruited by each seasonal influenza vaccination.

Library construction relied on RT-PCR. Sequenced on an Illumina HiSeq 2500. TCRdb reprocessing: public reads trimmed at Q25 with fastp, clones called with MiXCR, in-frame beta chains kept. Each CDR3 protein appears once, grouped with its most common genes and DNA. In all, the sample holds around 710,000 distinct CDR3 sequences, and over 11% of those were seen once. Approximately 6.5% of the sample is taken by the ten largest. The sequence was collected from a man aged 50-59 years who received an inactivated influenza vaccine. Donor details come from another sample of the same person, matched by shared clones. Material: PBMCs from blood, obtained 14 to 15 days before vaccination. The chain is encoded by TRBV12-3 or TRBV12-4 joined to TRBJ1-1, and the D gene may be TRBD1, 6 bases matching. The DNA reads as follows: TGTGCCAGTAGTAGGGGGGTCGTAGCTTTCTTT. Its translation is CASSRGVVAFF.